This T cell receptor (beta chain) originates from a study of T cells after yellow fever vaccination. A note on this clonotype: Antigen unknown.

Study-level points and caveats: Contaminants from the bulk population, in the form of abundant clonotypes, could be found in FACS-sorted repertoires. Some clonotypes, a small share, were shared between CD4 and CD8 compartments.

CDR3 length: 14 residues. Germline V gene data show CDR1 as LNHDA and CDR2 as SQIVND (reference sequence). With 4 bases removed from V and 4 bases from J, the gap between germline ends came to 14 bases. TCRdb reprocessed the 5' RACE reads with MiXCR, giving one entry per CDR3 protein. Here the sample spans 300,000 or so distinct CDR3 sequences, roughly 13% being singletons. The TCR comes from a man aged 25-45 years who received the YFV17D yellow fever vaccine. This chain joins TRBV19 and TRBJ2-7; the D is unclear. Sample: CD4+ T cells sorted from PBMCs, taken 45 days after the yellow fever booster vaccination. The CDR3 DNA follows: TGTGCCAGTAGTAGTCTGGCGCCTCAATACGAGCAGTACTTC. Protein: CASSSLAPQYEQYF.